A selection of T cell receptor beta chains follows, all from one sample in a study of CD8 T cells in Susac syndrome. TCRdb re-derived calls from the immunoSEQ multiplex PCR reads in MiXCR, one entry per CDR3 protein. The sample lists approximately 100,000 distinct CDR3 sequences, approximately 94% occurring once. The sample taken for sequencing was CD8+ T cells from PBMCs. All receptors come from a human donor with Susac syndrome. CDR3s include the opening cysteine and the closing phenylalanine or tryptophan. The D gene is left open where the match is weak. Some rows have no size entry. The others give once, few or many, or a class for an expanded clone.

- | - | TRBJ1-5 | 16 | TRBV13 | TGTGCCAGCAGCGAGACAGGCGGTCATAGCAATCAGCCCCAGCATTTT | CASSETGGHSNQPQHF
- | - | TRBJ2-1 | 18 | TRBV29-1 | TGCAGCGTTGAAGGAGATAGGAGGGGGGGCCGGGCCTACAATGAGCAGTTCTTC | CSVEGDRRGGRAYNEQFF
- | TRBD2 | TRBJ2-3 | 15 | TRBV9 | TGTGCCAGCAGCGCCTGGACTAGCGGCACAGATACGCAGTATTTT | CASSAWTSGTDTQYF
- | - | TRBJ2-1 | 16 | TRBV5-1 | TGCGCCAGCAGCTCCCCCCGGGGGCCGGCTGGCAATGAGCAGTTCTTC | CASSSPRGPAGNEQFF
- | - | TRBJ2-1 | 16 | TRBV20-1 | TGCAGTGCTAGAGATCCGGCACTTAGCTCCTACAATGAGCAGTTCTTC | CSARDPALSSYNEQFF
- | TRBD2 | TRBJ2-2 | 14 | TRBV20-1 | TGCAGTGCTGCGGGGGGGCTGAACACCGGGGAGCTGTTTTTT | CSAAGGLNTGELFF
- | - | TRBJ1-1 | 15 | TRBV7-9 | TGTGCCAGCAGCCTCGGCGCTTATGAGGACACTGAAGCTTTCTTT | CASSLGAYEDTEAFF
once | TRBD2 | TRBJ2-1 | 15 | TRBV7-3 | TGTGCCAGCAGCTTCGGACTAGCGGGGGGGAATGAGCAGTTCTTC | CASSFGLAGGNEQFF
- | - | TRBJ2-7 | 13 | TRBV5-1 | TGCGCCAGCAGCTTGGTCCCGAACTACGAGCAGTACTTC | CASSLVPNYEQYF
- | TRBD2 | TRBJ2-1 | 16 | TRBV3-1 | TGTGCCAGCAGCCAACCGGGACTAGACATATACAATGAGCAGTTCTTC | CASSQPGLDIYNEQFF
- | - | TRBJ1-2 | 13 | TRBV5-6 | TGTGCCAGCAGCTTGGGGACGGAAAAGGGCTACACCTTC | CASSLGTEKGYTF
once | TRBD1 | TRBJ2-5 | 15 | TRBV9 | TGTGCCAGCAGCGTAGCTGGGACAGTTCAAGAGACCCAGTACTTC | CASSVAGTVQETQYF
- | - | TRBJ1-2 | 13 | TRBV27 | TGTGCCAGCAGTACCGACGCGAACTATGGCTACACCTTC | CASSTDANYGYTF
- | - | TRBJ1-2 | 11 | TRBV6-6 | TGTGCCAGCGAAGGGAATAGTGGCTACACCTTC | CASEGNSGYTF
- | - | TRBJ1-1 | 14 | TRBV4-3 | TGCGCCAGCAGCCAAGAAAGGGGAGGGGTTGAAGCCTTCTTT | CASSQERGGVEAFF
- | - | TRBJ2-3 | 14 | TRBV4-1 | TGCGCCAGCAGCCAAGTTCAGCCAGAAGATACGCAGTATTTT | CASSQVQPEDTQYF
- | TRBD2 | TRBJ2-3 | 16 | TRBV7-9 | TGTGCCAGCAGCTTTCCGGGACTAGCAAACGCAGATACGCAGTATTTT | CASSFPGLANADTQYF
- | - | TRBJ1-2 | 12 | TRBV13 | TGTGCCAGCAGCTCCGACAGGCCGGCCTACACCTTC | CASSSDRPAYTF
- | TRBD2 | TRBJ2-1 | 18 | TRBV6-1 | TGTGCCAGCAACCCCGGGACTAGCGGGGGTAACTCCTACAATGAGCAGTTCTTC | CASNPGTSGGNSYNEQFF
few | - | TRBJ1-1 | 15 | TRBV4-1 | TGCGCCAGCAGCCAAGTACGCGGGGATCGCACTGAAGCTTTCTTT | CASSQVRGDRTEAFF
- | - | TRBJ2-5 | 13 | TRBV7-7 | TGTGCCAGCAGCTTAGTCCCCCGAGAGACCCAGTACTTC | CASSLVPRETQYF
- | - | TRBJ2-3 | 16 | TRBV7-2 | TGTGCCAGCAGCTCCACACTGATTAGTACGAGAGATACGCAGTATTTT | CASSSTLISTRDTQYF
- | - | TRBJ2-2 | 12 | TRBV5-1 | TGCGCCAGCAGCTTGTCAGACGGGGAGCTGTTTTTT | CASSLSDGELFF
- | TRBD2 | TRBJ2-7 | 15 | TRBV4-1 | TGCGCCAGCAGGATCGAGGCTAGCGGCTCAAGCGAGCAGTACTTC | CASRIEASGSSEQYF
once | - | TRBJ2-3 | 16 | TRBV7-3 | TGTGCCAGCAGCTTGGGCCGAACGGGTAGCACAGATACGCAGTATTTT | CASSLGRTGSTDTQYF
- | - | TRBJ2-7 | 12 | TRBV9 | TGTGCCAGCAGCGGGAACAGTCGCGAGCAGTACTTC | CASSGNSREQYF
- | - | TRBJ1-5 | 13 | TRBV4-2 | TGTGCCAGCAGCCAAGAGGGGGGTCAGCCCCAGCATTTT | CASSQEGGQPQHF
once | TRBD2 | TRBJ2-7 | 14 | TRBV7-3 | TGTGCCAGCAGCTTGAGCGGGGACTCCTACGAGCAGTACTTC | CASSLSGDSYEQYF
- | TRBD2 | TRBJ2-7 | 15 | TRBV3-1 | TGTGCCAGCAGCCAAGAGGGCGGGGGAGCCTACGAGCAGTACTTC | CASSQEGGGAYEQYF
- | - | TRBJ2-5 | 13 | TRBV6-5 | TGTGCCAGCAGTTCGATCTTTGGGGGGACCCAGTACTTC | CASSSIFGGTQYF
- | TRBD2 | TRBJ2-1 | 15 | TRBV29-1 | TGCAGCGTTGAGGCTAGCGGGGGTATCTACAATGAGCAGTTCTTC | CSVEASGGIYNEQFF
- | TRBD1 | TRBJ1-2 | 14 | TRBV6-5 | TGTGCCAGCACCCAGCGACAGGGGGCTCTGGGCTACACCTTC | CASTQRQGALGYTF
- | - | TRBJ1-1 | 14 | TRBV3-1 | TGTGCCAGCACCCGGGAGGGATCGAACACTGAAGCTTTCTTT | CASTREGSNTEAFF
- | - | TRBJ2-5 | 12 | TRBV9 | TGTGCCAGCAGCGTAGATGAGGGGACCCAGTACTTC | CASSVDEGTQYF
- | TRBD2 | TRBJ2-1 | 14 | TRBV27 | TGTGCCAGCGGAGTACTAGCGGGGGCCAATGAGCAGTTCTTC | CASGVLAGANEQFF
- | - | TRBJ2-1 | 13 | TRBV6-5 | TGTGCCAGCAGGACAGGCGCCTACAATGAGCAGTTCTTC | CASRTGAYNEQFF